The rows below give T cell receptor beta chains drawn from one sample of a study of OX40 agonist ivuxolimab in advanced cancers. The data were produced by immunoSEQ multiplex PCR, yet TCRdb's version contains in-frame clones alone and is incomplete. The data show about 72,000 clones, roughly 80% seen once. The sequenced sample was CD4+ or CD8+ T cells sorted from blood, obtained in a trial of the OX40 agonist ivuxolimab. All receptors derive from an adult with an advanced solid tumor such as melanoma, head and neck, liver or kidney cancer. Each CDR3 is given with its conserved first and last residue. D genes are given only for firm matches. Expanded clones get a size class; other rows say once, few or many, or leave the size out.

V	J	size	D	CDR3	DNA
TRBV5-6	TRBJ1-5	once	.	CASSLVSGGNQPQHF	TGTGCCAGCAGCTTGGTTTCAGGGGGCAATCAGCCCCAGCATTTT
TRBV19	TRBJ1-2	.	.	CASSIDTKQEIYGYTF	TGTGCCAGTAGTATAGATACTAAACAGGAGATCTATGGCTACACCTTC
TRBV30	TRBJ2-3	.	TRBD2	CAWRTSGSSDTQYF	TGTGCCTGGAGGACTAGCGGGAGCTCAGATACGCAGTATTTT
TRBV4-2	TRBJ2-2	.	TRBD2	CASSQDGLAGVGAGELFF	TGTGCCAGCAGCCAAGATGGACTAGCGGGAGTGGGGGCCGGGGAGCTGTTTTTT
TRBV9	TRBJ2-7	.	.	CASSVAHSSYEQYF	TGTGCCAGCAGCGTAGCTCACAGCTCCTACGAGCAGTACTTC
TRBV6-1	TRBJ2-4	.	.	CASSEVFQEKNIQYF	TGTGCCAGCAGTGAAGTCTTTCAGGAAAAAAACATTCAGTACTTC
TRBV7-9	TRBJ2-2	.	TRBD2	CASSPLARGVGGELFF	TGTGCCAGCAGCCCCCTAGCTCGGGGGGTCGGAGGGGAGCTGTTTTTT
TRBV18	TRBJ2-3	.	.	CASSQQGVGTDTQYF	TGTGCCAGCTCACAACAGGGAGTCGGCACAGATACGCAGTATTTT
TRBV7-9	TRBJ2-7	.	TRBD1	CASSRPGQGANPDRYEQYF	TGTGCCAGCAGCCGGCCGGGACAGGGGGCGAATCCCGATCGCTACGAGCAGTACTTC
TRBV10-3	TRBJ1-4	medium-sized	.	CAIRPQGPNEKLFF	TGTGCCATCAGGCCACAGGGACCTAATGAAAAACTGTTTTTT